A single sample gave rise to the 15 T cell receptor beta chains below, sequenced in a study of T cells after yellow fever vaccination. TCRdb re-derived calls from the 5' RACE reads in MiXCR, one entry per CDR3 protein. The sample holds 250,000 or so distinct CDR3 sequences, less than 7.5% seen once. The input for sequencing was CD4+ T cells sorted from PBMCs, taken on the day of the yellow fever booster vaccination. The receptors here all came from a man aged 25-40 years who received the YFV17D yellow fever vaccine.

This chain uses TRBV12-3 or TRBV12-4 with TRBJ2-7, with TRBD1 as a possible D gene (6 bases). Trimming stripped 6 bases from V and 4 bases from J, with 10 bases between. CDR3 size: 12 residues. DNA of the CDR3: TGTGCCAGCAGCACGGACAGTTACGAGCAGTACTTC. It translates to CASSTDSYEQYF.

This clonotype has at least ten counts. The chain employs TRBV7-2 and TRBJ2-3; 10 bases line up with TRBD1. The CDR3 covers 14 residues. The V segment lost 3 bases and the J segment 7 bases; nucleotides outside the gene matches: 4. Germline values: CDR1 SGHTA, CDR2 FQGNSA. CDR3 bases: TGTGCCAGCAGCTTGGACAGGGGGGCTAATACGCAGTATTTT. It is translated as CASSLDRGANTQYF.

This clonotype occurred many times. The J gene is TRBJ2-1, the V gene TRBV7-3, with D uncertain. Between the trimmed V and J ends, which lost 1 base and 4 bases, there was a span of 8 bases. CDR1 SGHTA and CDR2 FQGTGA come from the germline V gene. CDR3 length: 14 residues. The CDR3: CASSLRAAYNEQFF. The CDR3 DNA is TGTGCCAGCAGCTTAAGGGCGGCATACAATGAGCAGTTCTTC.

This clonotype was counted a few times. The CDR3 region is CASSPRWEYEQYF. CDR3 coding DNA: TGTGCCAGCTCACCAAGGTGGGAATACGAGCAGTACTTC. The genes are TRBV18 and TRBJ2-7; no definite D call. The CDR3 consists of 13 residues. Deletions cut 2 bases from V and 4 bases from J, with 9 bases between. Germline CDR1 reads KGHSH; CDR2 reads LQKENI.

The chain employs TRBV7-9 and TRBJ2-7, with no clear D. CDR3 length: 12 residues. The germline V gene encodes CDR1 SEHNR and CDR2 FQNEAQ (reference sequence). Trimming took off 4 bases at V and 7 bases at J, with 11 bases between the two ends. As DNA, the CDR3 is TGTGCCAGCAGCTCACGGGCCTGGGAGCAGTACTTC. As protein: CASSSRAWEQYF.

This clonotype was found many times. V is TRBV7-2 and J is TRBJ2-5; TRBD1 is a possible D gene (8 bases). There are 13 residues in the CDR3. V lost 7 bases and J lost 4, with 13 bases in between. The germline V gene encodes CDR1 SGHTA and CDR2 FQGNSA. The CDR3 coding sequence is TGTGCCAGCAACAGGGGGGGGGCAGAGACCCAGTACTTC. Translated: CASNRGGAETQYF.

This clonotype showed up many times. The gene calls are TRBV20-1 and TRBJ2-4; D uncertain. From germline, CDR1 is DFQATT and CDR2 SNEGSKA (reference sequence). CDR3 length: 13 residues. The V and J ends lost 5 bases and 5 bases respectively, with 13 bases between them. The CDR3 bases are TGCAGTGCTCAAGACTCGCCCCAAAACATTCAGTACTTC. It is translated as CSAQDSPQNIQYF.

This clonotype turned up a few times. The V gene is TRBV29-1, the J gene TRBJ1-1, with 9 bases lining up with TRBD1. Trimming removed 7 bases from V and 5 bases from J; junction bases left unmatched: 8. There are 13 residues in the CDR3. Germline CDR1 is SQVTM and CDR2 is ANQGSEA. CDR3: CSARRTGVTEAFF. For the CDR3, the DNA is TGCAGCGCCCGACGGACAGGGGTTACTGAAGCTTTCTTT.

The chain couples TRBV6-5 to TRBJ2-2; D perhaps matches TRBD1 (5 bases). This CDR3 region has 17 residues. Germline CDR1 reads MNHEY; CDR2 reads SVGAGI. V was shortened by 3 bases and J by 5 bases, with 19 bases between the two germline ends. The CDR3 protein is CASSYSTVRRATGELFF. In DNA form, the CDR3 reads TGTGCCAGCAGTTATTCCACCGTTCGCAGGGCGACCGGGGAGCTGTTTTTT.

This clonotype has a count of ten or more. The chain combines TRBV27 with TRBJ1-2; 9 nucleotides match TRBD1. J was trimmed by 4 bases and V by 5 bases; bases with no gene match: 5. This CDR3 contains 14 residues. Germline V lookup: CDR1 MNHEY, CDR2 SMNVEV (reference sequence). CDR3 sequence (DNA): TGTGCCAGCAGTCGACAGGGGGGAGCCTATGGCTACACCTTC. Translated: CASSRQGGAYGYTF.

This clonotype was seen more than once but under ten times. The J gene is TRBJ2-3, the V gene TRBV12-3 or TRBV12-4, with 8 bases aligning to TRBD1. J was trimmed by 1 base and V by 6 bases; bases with no gene match: 3. The CDR3 is made up of 14 amino acids. The CDR3 here is CASSYRGGTDTQYF. The DNA for the CDR3 is TGTGCCAGCAGCTACAGGGGGGGCACAGATACGCAGTATTTT.

This clonotype has more than one count but fewer than ten. This chain uses TRBV12-3 or TRBV12-4 with TRBJ2-2; TRBD2 matches at 10 bases. The CDR3 sequence is 17 residues long. Trimming cost V 6 bases and J 2 bases; bases outside gene matches: 9. The CDR3 DNA follows: TGTGCCAGCAGCGGGACTAGCGTATTCCCCAACACCGGGGAGCTGTTTTTT. Amino acids: CASSGTSVFPNTGELFF.

This clonotype was observed once. Since no conserved phenylalanine or tryptophan closes the CDR3, a read error is the likely cause. The V and J genes are TRBV20-1 and TRBJ2-1, with a possible D match to TRBD2 (6 bases). V was shortened by 5 bases and J by 6 bases, with 14 bases between the two germline ends. Germline V lookup: CDR1 DFQATT, CDR2 SNEGSKA (reference sequence). The CDR3 consists of 13 residues. As DNA, the CDR3 is TGCAGTGCTGCGGGACTCCCTTCCAATGAGCAGTTCTCC. It yields the protein CSAAGLPSNEQFS.

The chain employs TRBV4-3 and TRBJ2-2; D is possibly TRBD1 (6 bases). The germline gives CDR1 LGHNA, CDR2 YSLEER. Trimming removed 3 bases at V and 5 bases at J, with 13 bases between. This CDR3 comprises 15 residues. CDR3 loop: CASSQRAGETGELFF. In nucleotides, the CDR3 is TGCGCCAGCAGCCAGCGGGCAGGGGAGACCGGGGAGCTGTTTTTT.

The sample holds many counts of this clonotype. The V and J genes are TRBV9 and TRBJ2-5; 14 bases fit TRBD2. The V gene end was trimmed by 4 bases and the J gene end by 5 bases; junction bases not matched to a gene: 10. Looked up from germline, CDR1 is SGDLS and CDR2 is YYNGEE. The CDR3 covers 17 residues. The CDR3 loop is CASSPSTSGRGRETQYF. CDR3 in DNA: TGTGCCAGCAGCCCCTCGACTAGCGGGAGGGGGAGGGAGACCCAGTACTTC.